This paragraph covers one TCR beta chain sequence. These data originate in a study of blood T cell repertoires in COVID-19. The overall study: Sites in the United States, Italy and Spain provided acute and convalescent COVID-19 samples.

The CDR3 loop spans 18 amino acids. Source study methods: How many nucleated cells were present was estimated from reference gene primer amplification. The table came from immunoSEQ multiplex PCR; TCRdb's copy has only in-frame clones and leaves some out. V and J calls and clone size are given by that table; D and trimming were obtained from the DNA. The table records 200,000 to 300,000 clones, 80% to 90% of them present only once. This chain connects TRBV21-1 to TRBJ1-5; TRBD1, the table's D call, lacks a check against the DNA. TRBV21-1 represents a pseudogene. Sequences were obtained from peripheral blood. The TCR comes from a woman aged 40 to 49 with acute or convalescent COVID-19. The CDR3 DNA reads as TGTGCCAGCAGCCATTTTCCTGACAGCTTACACCCCGATCAGCCCCAGCATTTT. It translates to CASSHFPDSLHPDQPQHF.